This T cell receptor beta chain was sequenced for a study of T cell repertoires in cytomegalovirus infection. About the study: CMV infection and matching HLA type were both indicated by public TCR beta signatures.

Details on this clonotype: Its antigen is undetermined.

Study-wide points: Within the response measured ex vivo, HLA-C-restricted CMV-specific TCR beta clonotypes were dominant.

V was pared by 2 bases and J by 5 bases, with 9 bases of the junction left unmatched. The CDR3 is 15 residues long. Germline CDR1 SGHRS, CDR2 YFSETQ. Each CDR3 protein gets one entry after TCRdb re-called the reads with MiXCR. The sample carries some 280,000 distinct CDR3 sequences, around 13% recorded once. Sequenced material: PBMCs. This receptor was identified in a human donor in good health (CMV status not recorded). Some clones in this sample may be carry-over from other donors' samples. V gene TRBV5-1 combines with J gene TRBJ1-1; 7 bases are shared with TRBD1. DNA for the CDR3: TGCGCCAGCAGCTTCGGGTGGGGACAGTATACTGAAGCTTTCTTT. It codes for CASSFGWGQYTEAFF.